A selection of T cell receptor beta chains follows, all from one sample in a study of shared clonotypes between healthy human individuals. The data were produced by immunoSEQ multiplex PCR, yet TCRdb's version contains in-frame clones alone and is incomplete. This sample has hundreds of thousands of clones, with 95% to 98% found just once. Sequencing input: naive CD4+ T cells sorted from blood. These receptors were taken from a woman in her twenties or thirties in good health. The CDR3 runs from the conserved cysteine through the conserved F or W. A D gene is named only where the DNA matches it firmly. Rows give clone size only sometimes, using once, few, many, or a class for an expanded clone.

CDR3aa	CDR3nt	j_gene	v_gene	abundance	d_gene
CASSGGQVPNTGELFF	TGTGCCAGCTCAGGGGGACAGGTCCCGAACACCGGGGAGCTGTTTTTT	TRBJ2-2	TRBV18	once	TRBD1
CASISGTGSSYNEQFF	TGTGCCAGCATCTCCGGGACAGGGAGCTCCTACAATGAGCAGTTCTTC	TRBJ2-1	TRBV28	.	TRBD1
CASSPPLAGYTGELFF	TGTGCCAGCAGTCCGCCACTAGCGGGATACACCGGGGAGCTGTTTTTT	TRBJ2-2	TRBV28	.	TRBD2
CSVERTTGELFF	TGCAGCGTTGAACGGACCACCGGGGAGCTGTTTTTT	TRBJ2-2	TRBV29-1	.	.
CASRTNAGTQETQYF	TGTGCCAGTAGAACTAATGCAGGGACCCAAGAGACCCAGTACTTC	TRBJ2-5	TRBV19	.	.
CASSLAGIETEAFF	TGTGCCAGCAGTTTGGCAGGGATAGAAACTGAAGCTTTCTTT	TRBJ1-1	TRBV28	.	.
CASSMGWDTDTQYF	TGTGCCAGTAGTATGGGTTGGGACACAGATACGCAGTATTTT	TRBJ2-3	TRBV19	.	.
CASSGPDLAKNIQYF	TGCGCCAGCAGCGGCCCCGATTTAGCCAAAAACATTCAGTACTTC	TRBJ2-4	TRBV5-1	.	.
CASRSGTSGPSEQFF	TGTGCCAGCAGATCCGGGACTAGCGGGCCCTCGGAGCAGTTCTTC	TRBJ2-1	TRBV11-2	.	TRBD2
CASSIRYTDTQYF	TGTGCCAGTAGTATACGGTACACAGATACGCAGTATTTT	TRBJ2-3	TRBV19	.	.
CASSLAGQGYEQYF	TGCGCCAGCAGCTTGGCGGGACAGGGCTACGAGCAGTACTTC	TRBJ2-7	TRBV5-1	.	TRBD1
CASSFGGVEKLFF	TGTGCCAGCAGTTTCGGGGGCGTTGAAAAACTGTTTTTT	TRBJ1-4	TRBV28	.	.
CASSIAGRGDTQYF	TGTGCCAGTAGTATAGCCGGGAGGGGAGATACGCAGTATTTT	TRBJ2-3	TRBV19	.	TRBD2
CASSIWGSLNEQFF	TGTGCCAGTAGTATCTGGGGGTCGTTGAATGAGCAGTTCTTC	TRBJ2-1	TRBV19	.	.
CASSLVGGPSSYNEQFF	TGTGCCAGCAGCTTGGTCGGGGGACCAAGCTCCTACAATGAGCAGTTCTTC	TRBJ2-1	TRBV5-5	.	.
CASSLGPTGNTIYF	TGTGCCAGCAGCTTGGGACCAACTGGAAACACCATATATTTT	TRBJ1-3	TRBV5-8	once	.
CASSPRRTATNEKLFF	TGTGCCAGCAGCCCACGTAGGACAGCAACTAATGAAAAACTGTTTTTT	TRBJ1-4	TRBV7-9	.	.
CASSGVWNTEAFF	TGTGCCAGCAGTGGGGTTTGGAACACTGAAGCTTTCTTT	TRBJ1-1	TRBV6-1	once	.
CASSLAVQDGNTIYF	TGTGCCAGCAGCTTAGCGGTACAGGACGGAAACACCATATATTTT	TRBJ1-3	TRBV7-9	.	.
CAWSVPGPNLYGYTF	TGTGCCTGGAGTGTACCGGGACCTAACCTCTATGGCTACACCTTC	TRBJ1-2	TRBV30	.	.
CASSDPNGQDYEQYF	TGTGCCAGCAGTGATCCTAATGGCCAGGACTACGAGCAGTACTTC	TRBJ2-7	TRBV25-1	.	.
CASSQDGGLAGIYEQYF	TGCGCCAGCAGCCAAGATGGTGGACTAGCGGGCATCTACGAGCAGTACTTC	TRBJ2-7	TRBV4-1	.	TRBD2
CASSLTLGQPNSPLHF	TGTGCCAGCAGTTTAACCCTGGGACAGCCGAATTCACCCCTCCACTTT	TRBJ1-6	TRBV28	.	TRBD1
CASSQLGANTEAFF	TGTGCCAGCAGCCAGTTGGGGGCGAACACTGAAGCTTTCTTT	TRBJ1-1	TRBV7-3	.	.
CASSLNGAHEQFF	TGCGCCAGCAGCTTGAATGGGGCACATGAGCAGTTCTTC	TRBJ2-1	TRBV5-1	.	.
CASISGTGVNYGYTF	TGTGCCAGCATCTCCGGGACAGGGGTAAACTATGGCTACACCTTC	TRBJ1-2	TRBV6-1	.	TRBD1
CASSIRQGAGELFF	TGTGCCAGTAGTATACGGCAGGGGGCCGGGGAGCTGTTTTTT	TRBJ2-2	TRBV19	.	TRBD1
CASRPTSGSTYEQYF	TGCGCCAGCAGACCGACTAGCGGGAGTACCTACGAGCAGTACTTC	TRBJ2-7	TRBV5-1	.	TRBD2
CASSSRRTSDETQYF	TGTGCCAGCAGCAGCCGTCGGACTAGCGACGAGACCCAGTACTTC	TRBJ2-5	TRBV7-7	.	TRBD2
CASSLGQAVAGELFF	TGTGCCAGTAGTCTCGGACAGGCGGTGGCCGGGGAGCTGTTTTTT	TRBJ2-2	TRBV19	.	TRBD1
CASSLRTALWETQYF	TGTGCCAGCAGCCTACGGACGGCCCTCTGGGAGACCCAGTACTTC	TRBJ2-5	TRBV11-2	.	.
CASSVTSSYSNQPQHF	TGTGCCAGCAGCGTTACCTCTTCTTATAGCAATCAGCCCCAGCATTTT	TRBJ1-5	TRBV7-8	.	.
CAISPTGQSYNEQFF	TGTGCCATCAGCCCTACGGGACAGAGCTACAATGAGCAGTTCTTC	TRBJ2-1	TRBV10-3	.	TRBD1
CASSLGNRGGVLNYGYTF	TGTGCCAGCAGCTTGGGAAACAGGGGCGGCGTATTGAACTATGGCTACACCTTC	TRBJ1-2	TRBV5-4	.	TRBD1
CASSYHSGGAGELFF	TGTGCCAGCAGCTATCACAGTGGTGGGGCCGGGGAGCTGTTTTTT	TRBJ2-2	TRBV7-9	.	.
CAIRSPGLASRGDTQYF	TGTGCCATCAGATCACCGGGACTAGCGTCCCGTGGAGATACGCAGTATTTT	TRBJ2-3	TRBV10-3	.	TRBD2
CASSQVASPRGELFF	TGTGCCAGCAGCCAAGTGGCTAGCCCAAGGGGGGAGCTGTTTTTT	TRBJ2-2	TRBV14	.	.
CASSLRDYSYEQYF	TGTGCCAGCAGTTTAAGGGACTACTCCTACGAGCAGTACTTC	TRBJ2-7	TRBV27	once	TRBD2
CASSLALGSSGNTIYF	TGTGCCAGCAGCTTAGCGCTGGGGAGCTCTGGAAACACCATATATTTT	TRBJ1-3	TRBV7-9	once	.
CASSVTGAGGYNEQFF	TGTGCCAGCAGCGTGACAGGGGCTGGGGGGTACAATGAGCAGTTCTTC	TRBJ2-1	TRBV9	.	TRBD1
CAIRGQGLSYEQYF	TGTGCCATCAGAGGACAGGGGTTGTCCTACGAGCAGTACTTC	TRBJ2-7	TRBV10-3	.	TRBD1
CASRPGGEISYEQYF	TGTGCCAGCAGGCCTGGGGGCGAAATCTCCTACGAGCAGTACTTC	TRBJ2-7	TRBV27	.	.
CASSRDSNTEAFF	TGTGCCAGCTCCCGGGACAGCAACACTGAAGCTTTCTTT	TRBJ1-1	TRBV18	.	TRBD1
CASSPLPDRDESSNQPQHF	TGTGCCAGCTCACCACTCCCGGACAGGGACGAATCAAGCAATCAGCCCCAGCATTTT	TRBJ1-5	TRBV18	.	TRBD1
CASSSWRRLGNTIYF	TGTGCCAGCAGCAGTTGGCGCCGTTTAGGAAACACCATATATTTT	TRBJ1-3	TRBV7-2	.	.
CASSPREGTEAFF	TGTGCCAGCTCCCCCAGGGAAGGGACTGAAGCTTTCTTT	TRBJ1-1	TRBV18	.	.
CASSLGPGGHYGYTF	TGCGCCAGCAGCTTGGGTCCAGGGGGCCACTATGGCTACACCTTC	TRBJ1-2	TRBV5-1	once	TRBD1
CASSVGAVNTEAFF	TGTGCCAGCAGCGTAGGGGCCGTGAACACTGAAGCTTTCTTT	TRBJ1-1	TRBV9	.	.
CASSYSPETQYF	TGTGCCAGCAGTTACTCACCAGAGACCCAGTACTTC	TRBJ2-5	TRBV6-6	.	.
CASSKWIRDQPQHF	TGTGCCAGCAGTAAATGGATCAGGGATCAGCCCCAGCATTTT	TRBJ1-5	TRBV6-6	.	.
CASSLAGGPHEQFF	TGTGCCAGCAGTTTAGCGGGAGGCCCACATGAGCAGTTCTTC	TRBJ2-1	TRBV28	.	TRBD2
CASSLTTTSGRGNNEQFF	TGCGCCAGCAGCTTGACAACCACTAGCGGGAGGGGAAACAATGAGCAGTTCTTC	TRBJ2-1	TRBV5-1	.	TRBD2
CASSLGTGSPLHF	TGTGCCAGCAGCTTAGGGACAGGCTCACCCCTCCACTTT	TRBJ1-6	TRBV11-2	.	TRBD1
CASSPQRGLTEAFF	TGTGCCAGCAGCCCCCAGCGGGGATTGACTGAAGCTTTCTTT	TRBJ1-1	TRBV7-2	.	.